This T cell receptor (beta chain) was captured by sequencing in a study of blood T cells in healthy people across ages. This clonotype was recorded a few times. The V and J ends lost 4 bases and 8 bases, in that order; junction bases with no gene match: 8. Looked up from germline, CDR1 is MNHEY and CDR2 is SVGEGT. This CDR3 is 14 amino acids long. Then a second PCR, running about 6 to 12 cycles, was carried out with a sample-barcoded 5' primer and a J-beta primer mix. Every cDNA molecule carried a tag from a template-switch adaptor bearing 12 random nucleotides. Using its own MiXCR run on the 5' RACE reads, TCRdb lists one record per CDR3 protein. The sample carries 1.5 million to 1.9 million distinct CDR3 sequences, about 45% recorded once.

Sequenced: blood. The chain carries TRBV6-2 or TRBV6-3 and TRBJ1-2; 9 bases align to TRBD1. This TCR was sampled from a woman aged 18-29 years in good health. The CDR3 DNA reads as TGTGCCAGCAGTTCCACCGGGACAGGGAGCGGCTACACCTTC. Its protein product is CASSSTGTGSGYTF.